These T cell receptor beta chains were read from a single sample in a study of T cell responses to AZD1222 COVID-19 vaccine. Only in-frame clones appear in the TCRdb table, and some are missing; sequencing was by immunoSEQ multiplex PCR. This table holds roughly 140,000 clones, roughly 94% found once. The sequencing here drew on peripheral blood, taken on day 0 of AZD1222 vaccination. The receptors derive from an adult in good health. Both conserved end residues are trimmed from each CDR3. Fields, in order: V gene, J gene, CDR3 protein.

V: TRBV7-8
J: TRBJ1-6
CDR3: ASSGGGNSPLH

V: TRBV5-5
J: TRBJ1-1
CDR3: ASSFSRENTEAF

V: TRBV7-2
J: TRBJ1-5
CDR3: ASSPGRLSNQPQH

V: TRBV29-1
J: TRBJ1-3
CDR3: SARSASGNTIY

V: TRBV5-1
J: TRBJ2-1
CDR3: ASKAPEAGVHEQF

V: TRBV10-3
J: TRBJ1-2
CDR3: ATPRTGGYGYT

V: TRBV6-5
J: TRBJ1-2
CDR3: ASSTSGGGAYGYT

V: TRBV5-1
J: TRBJ1-6
CDR3: ASSLVGDSSPLH

V: TRBV7-2
J: TRBJ2-4
CDR3: ASSFRSGGGQNIQY

V: TRBV6-6
J: TRBJ2-5
CDR3: ASGTGVETQY

V: TRBV5-1
J: TRBJ2-1
CDR3: ASCGAGSGGTTSYNEQF

V: TRBV5-1
J: TRBJ1-2
CDR3: ASSLDGARAN

V: TRBV5-4
J: TRBJ2-3
CDR3: ASTSGRMGAGTQY

V: TRBV15
J: TRBJ1-4
CDR3: ATSGLGEKLF

V: TRBV27
J: TRBJ1-4
CDR3: ASSTSRVGGEKLF

V: TRBV27
J: TRBJ2-4
CDR3: ASGSQIAKNIQY

V: TRBV20-1
J: TRBJ2-1
CDR3: SAGGSGEQF

V: TRBV6-1
J: TRBJ1-6
CDR3: ASSEQGASISPLH

V: TRBV6-1
J: TRBJ2-3
CDR3: ASSDPTDTQY

V: TRBV2
J: TRBJ1-4
CDR3: ASSFLRQGGEKLF

V: TRBV4-1
J: TRBJ2-3
CDR3: ASSQLLGDTQY

V: TRBV3-1/TRBV3-2
J: TRBJ1-1
CDR3: ASSSEREAF

V: TRBV5-1
J: TRBJ2-2
CDR3: ASFLAENTGELF

V: TRBV18
J: TRBJ1-4
CDR3: ASSPPGLVNEKLF

V: TRBV28
J: TRBJ1-5
CDR3: ASSPNRGLGQPQH

V: TRBV13
J: TRBJ2-1
CDR3: ASSLMRLAGGPDEQF

V: TRBV3-1/TRBV3-2
J: TRBJ1-5
CDR3: ASSQATGGSQPQH

V: TRBV19
J: TRBJ2-6
CDR3: ASRHSGANVLT

V: TRBV28
J: TRBJ1-2
CDR3: ASSLATGPGYT

V: TRBV28
J: TRBJ1-4
CDR3: ASRRGGREKLF

V: TRBV5-6
J: TRBJ1-2
CDR3: ASSRPTGQQYYGYT

V: TRBV2
J: TRBJ1-5
CDR3: ASRNRDSTNQPQH

V: TRBV30
J: TRBJ1-2
CDR3: AWSGGVNYGYT

V: TRBV6-1
J: TRBJ1-1
CDR3: ASSEAWGIYVTEAF

V: TRBV29-1
J: TRBJ1-2
CDR3: SVEDLYGYT

V: TRBV6-1
J: TRBJ1-1
CDR3: ASSESRNRNTEAF

V: TRBV4-2
J: TRBJ2-2
CDR3: ASSQGLRGPNTGELF

V: TRBV4-1
J: TRBJ2-5
CDR3: ASSQVPRETQY

V: TRBV4-2
J: TRBJ2-5
CDR3: ASSHPSTSGEETQY